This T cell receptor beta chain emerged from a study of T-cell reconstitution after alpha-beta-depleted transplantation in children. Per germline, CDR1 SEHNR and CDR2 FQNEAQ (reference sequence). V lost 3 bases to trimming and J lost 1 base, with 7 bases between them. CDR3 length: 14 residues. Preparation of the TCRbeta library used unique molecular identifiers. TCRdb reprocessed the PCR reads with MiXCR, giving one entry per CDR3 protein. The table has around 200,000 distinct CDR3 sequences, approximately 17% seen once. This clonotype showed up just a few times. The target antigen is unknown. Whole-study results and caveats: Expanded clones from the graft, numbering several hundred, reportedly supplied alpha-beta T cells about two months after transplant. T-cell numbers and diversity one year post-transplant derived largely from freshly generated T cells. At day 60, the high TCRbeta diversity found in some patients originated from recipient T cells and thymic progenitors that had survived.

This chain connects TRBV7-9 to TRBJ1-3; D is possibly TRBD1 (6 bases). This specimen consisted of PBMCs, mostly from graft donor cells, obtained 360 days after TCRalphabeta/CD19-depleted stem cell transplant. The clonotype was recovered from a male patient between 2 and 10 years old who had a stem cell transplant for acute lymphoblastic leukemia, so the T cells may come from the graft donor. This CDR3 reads CASSFGQSGNTIYF. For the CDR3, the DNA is TGTGCCAGCAGCTTCGGACAGTCTGGAAACACCATATATTTT. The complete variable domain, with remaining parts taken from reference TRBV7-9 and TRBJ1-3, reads DTGVSQNPRHKITKRGQNVTFRCDPISEHNRLYWYRQTLGQGPEFLTYFQNEAQLEKSRLLSDRFSAERPKGSFSTLEIQRTEQGDSAMYLCASSFGQSGNTIYFGEGSWLTVV.